This T cell receptor beta chain was retrieved from a study of blood T cell repertoires in COVID-19. Study context: The analysed material was cDNA or gDNA that came from T cells, B-cell-depleted T cells, or PBMCs.

Sequenced by immunoSEQ multiplex PCR; TCRdb stores in-frame clones only, minus some. The data show 90,000 to 130,000 clones, around four fifths seen once. Trimming cost V 1 base and J 7 bases; bases outside gene matches: 6. This CDR3 has 13 residues. Germline V gene lookup returns CDR1 GTSNPN and CDR2 SVGIG (reference sequence). This TCR derives from a woman aged 60-75 years with acute or convalescent COVID-19. The specimen was peripheral blood. The chain links TRBV30 to TRBJ2-5, with 7 bases lining up with TRBD2. CDR3 DNA: TGTGCCTGGAGTGGACTAGCCACCGGGACCCAGTACTTC. Amino acid sequence: CAWSGLATGTQYF.